This TCR beta chain came from a study of shared clonotypes between healthy human individuals. TCRdb's table, derived via immunoSEQ multiplex PCR, lists solely in-frame clones and lacks some. The repertoire holds 2.3 million or so clones, just over 90% seen once, with under 0.45% in the top ten. The CDR3 sequence is 13 residues long. Germline lookup yields CDR1 MNHEY and CDR2 SMNVEV (reference sequence). J lost 4 bases, V lost 9 bases, and 4 bases had no gene match. This sequence originates from a man aged 18-30 years in good health. Some clones in this sample may be carry-over from other donors' samples. Specimen: naive CD4+ T cells from PBMCs. The subset is: CD45RA+ positively selected. The V gene is TRBV27, the J gene TRBJ1-5; TRBD1 matches 9 bases. The DNA for the CDR3 is TGTGCCAGTCGGACAGGGGTTAATCAGCCCCAGCATTTT. It yields the protein CASRTGVNQPQHF.